This T cell receptor (beta chain) originates from a study of blood T cell repertoires in COVID-19. Study-level background: Sample material is recorded as cDNA or gDNA derived from T cells, B-cell-depleted T cells, or PBMCs.

How the authors handled the data: The authors estimated nucleated cell counts from reference gene primer amplification. Clones were sequenced by immunoSEQ multiplex PCR, and TCRdb holds only the in-frame ones, with some missing. From that table come the V and J calls and clone size; the DNA was used to work out D and trimming. The sample has more than 100,000 clones; 90% are singletons. Germline V gives CDR1 KGHSH, CDR2 LQKENI. V was trimmed by 0 bases and J by 2 bases, leaving 8 bases between them. The CDR3 has 14 amino acids. The V call is TRBV18, the J call TRBJ2-7; D gene ambiguous. The sample consisted of peripheral blood. The sequence came from an older woman with COVID-19, enrolled during active disease. CDR3 sequence: CASSPPGKPYEQYF. The CDR3 DNA reads as TGTGCCAGCTCACCACCGGGCAAACCCTACGAGCAGTACTTC.